These 16 T cell receptor beta chains were sequenced from one sample in a study of CD8 T cells in Susac syndrome. The authors reverse transcribed roughly 0.5 to 1 ug RNA with random hexamers. TCRdb analysed the immunoSEQ multiplex PCR reads with MiXCR anew, one entry per CDR3 protein. The data contain almost 450,000 distinct CDR3 sequences, 85% of them singletons. The sample taken for sequencing was CD8+ T cells from PBMCs. These receptors came from a human donor with multiple sclerosis.

The J gene is TRBJ2-1, the V gene TRBV27; D unresolved. Per the germline V gene, CDR1 is MNHEY and CDR2 is SMNVEV (reference sequence). The CDR3 is 15 residues long. V gave up 3 bases and J gave up 6 bases, with 15 bases separating them. CDR3 coding DNA: TGTGCCAGCAGTTTGTCCGAGTCGGGCCTCAATGAGCAGTTCTTC. Translating gives CASSLSESGLNEQFF.

The chain joins TRBV7-9 to TRBJ2-1; D possibly corresponds to TRBD2 (5 bases). The CDR3 consists of 16 residues. The germline CDR1 and CDR2 sequences are SEHNR and FQNEAQ (reference sequence). The V end lost 1 base, the J end lost 0 bases, and 10 bases lay between the germline ends. CDR3 coding DNA: TGTGCCAGCAGCTTAGGAGAGGGCTACTCCTACAATGAGCAGTTCTTC. Translating it yields CASSLGEGYSYNEQFF.

The V and J genes are TRBV5-1 and TRBJ2-7; 7 bases match TRBD1. V shed 6 bases, J shed 0 bases, and the junction held 3 bases outside the gene matches. Germline loops: CDR1 SGHRS, CDR2 YFSETQ. The CDR3 loop spans 13 amino acids. The chain's CDR3 is CASIGDSSYEQYF. CDR3 nucleotides: TGCGCCAGCATTGGGGACAGCTCCTACGAGCAGTACTTC.

The chain recombines TRBV6-9 with TRBJ2-4, with 8 bases that match TRBD2. Germline lookup yields CDR1 MNHGY and CDR2 SVAAGI. The trim removed 4 bases at V and 2 bases at J, leaving 22 bases unmatched. This CDR3 has 21 amino acids. In DNA form, the CDR3 reads TGTGCCAGCAGTTTCGCTCGAGTAGCGGGAATGCGGGCTAGGACCAAAAACATTCAGTACTTC. Its translation is CASSFARVAGMRARTKNIQYF.

This clonotype occurred a few times. The chain is built from TRBV6-1 and TRBJ2-7; the D gene is possibly TRBD1 (5 bases). This CDR3 is built from 14 residues. The V end lost 10 bases, the J end lost 5 bases, and 21 bases lay between the germline ends. Germline CDR1 reads MNHNS; CDR2 reads SASEGT. The CDR3 region has the DNA TGTGCCACCATCAATCAGGGATTTGGTGACGAGCAGTACTTC. The encoded protein is CATINQGFGDEQYF.

The chain recombines TRBV5-6 with TRBJ1-2; weak D call: TRBD1 (6 bases). The CDR3 contains 15 residues. Germline V CDR1 and CDR2: SGHDT, YYEEEE. V was cut by 4 bases and J by 6 bases, with 19 bases left in between. In DNA, the CDR3 is TGTGCCAGCAGCCCTTCTACCCGACAGGTGGATGGCTACACCTTC. It encodes CASSPSTRQVDGYTF.

The CDR3 nucleotides are TGCGCCAGCAGCCCGGGACTAGCGGGGTTAACTAGCACAGATACGCAGTATTTT. This encodes CASSPGLAGLTSTDTQYF. This sequence joins TRBV4-1 and TRBJ2-3; TRBD2 agrees at 13 bases. The CDR3 extends over 18 amino acids. V lost 4 bases to trimming and J lost 0 bases; unmatched junction nucleotides: 7. Germline CDR1 and CDR2: MGHRA and YSYEKL.

The V gene is TRBV3-1, the J gene TRBJ2-1, with 11 bases identical to TRBD2. Trimming at V came to 1 base and at J to 3 bases, leaving 14 bases not matched to a gene. This CDR3 comprises 20 residues. CDR1 is LGHDT, CDR2 YNNKEL, per germline (reference sequence). The DNA of the CDR3 is TGTGCCAGCAGCCAAGTTGCGGGACTAGCGGCTGCCATAATCTACAATGAGCAGTTCTTC. Protein sequence: CASSQVAGLAAAIIYNEQFF.

The CDR3 reads CAISESSRTVQSYEQYF. Here the CDR3 DNA reads TGTGCCATCAGTGAGTCGTCCAGGACAGTACAGTCCTACGAGCAGTACTTC. This chain uses TRBV10-3 with TRBJ2-7; weak D call: TRBD1 (6 bases). With 0 bases removed from V and 1 base from J, the gap between germline ends came to 16 bases. CDR1 is ENHRY, CDR2 SYGVKD, per germline. The CDR3 is made up of 17 amino acids.

V and J are TRBV5-6 and TRBJ1-1, with unresolved D. This CDR3 is 13 amino acids long. The germline V gene has CDR1 SGHDT and CDR2 YYEEEE. Deletions cut 3 bases from V and 1 base from J, with 7 bases between. This CDR3 reads CASSSDWNTEAFF. The CDR3 nucleotides read TGTGCCAGCAGCTCAGATTGGAACACTGAAGCTTTCTTT. Combining the CDR3 with reference TRBV5-6 and TRBJ1-1 gives the whole variable domain DAGVTQSPTHLIKTRGQQVTLRCSPKSGHDTVSWYQQALGQGPQFIFQYYEEEERQRGNFPDRFSGHQFPNYSSELNVNALLLGDSALYLCASSSDWNTEAFFGQGTRLTVV.

In its sample, this clonotype was seen a few times. The genes are TRBV11-1 and TRBJ2-1; 13 bases match TRBD2. The CDR3 totals 16 residues. Germline V gene data show CDR1 as SGHAT and CDR2 as FQDESV (reference sequence). J was trimmed by 8 bases and V by 5 bases; bases with no gene match: 9. CDR3 DNA sequence: TGTGCCAGCAGCGGAAGGACTAGCGGGAGTGTGGATGAGCAGTTCTTC. Protein: CASSGRTSGSVDEQFF. The full variable domain, in which reference TRBV11-1 and TRBJ2-1 provide the parts outside the CDR3, is EAEVAQSPRYKITEKSQAVAFWCDPISGHATLYWYRQILGQGPELLVQFQDESVVDDSQLPKDRFSAERLKGVDSTLKIQPAELGDSAMYLCASSGRTSGSVDEQFFGPGTRLTVL.

The rearrangement joins TRBV4-1 to TRBJ1-2, with no clear D. Per germline, CDR1 MGHRA and CDR2 YSYEKL. The CDR3 consists of 17 residues. Trimming pared 0 bases from V and 7 bases from J, leaving 21 bases between. This CDR3 is CASSQEEGFAILGGYTF. In nucleotides, the CDR3 is TGCGCCAGCAGCCAAGAGGAAGGTTTTGCTATATTAGGTGGCTACACCTTC.

This sequence joins TRBV29-1 and TRBJ2-7, with D possibly matching TRBD2 (5 bases). V was pared by 6 bases and J by 3 bases, with 21 bases between. CDR1 is SQVTM, CDR2 ANQGSEA, per germline. The CDR3 extends over 15 amino acids. The CDR3 is CSVGPSGEGSYEQYF. The DNA for the CDR3 is TGCAGCGTCGGACCCTCGGGCGAAGGGAGCTACGAGCAGTACTTC.

The V gene is TRBV4-1, the J gene TRBJ2-7; no reliable D call. The CDR3 extends over 15 amino acids. Germline values: CDR1 MGHRA, CDR2 YSYEKL. V was cut by 1 base and J by 0 bases, with 10 bases left in between. The CDR3 nucleotides are TGCGCCAGCAGCCAAGCATCGGCAGGCTCCTACGAGCAGTACTTC. Amino acids: CASSQASAGSYEQYF.

With respect to this clonotype: A junction boundary mismatches the germline segment, possibly from a read error. V usage is TRBV5-4 and J usage is TRBJ2-3, with D hard to call. Germline CDR1 is SGHNT and CDR2 is YYREEE (reference sequence). There are 13 residues in the CDR3. In DNA form, the CDR3 reads TGTGCCAGCAGCTTGGCTATTGCAGATACGCGGTATTTT. Residues: CASSLAIADTRYF.

V is TRBV6-5 and J is TRBJ1-1; 9 nucleotides line up with TRBD1. Unmatched junction bases numbered 9, after V lost 3 bases and J lost 4 bases. The CDR3 is 16 residues long. Germline CDR1 is MNHEY and CDR2 is SVGAGI. The CDR3 is CASSYEENRGLTEAFF. DNA for the CDR3: TGTGCCAGCAGTTATGAGGAGAACAGGGGGCTCACTGAAGCTTTCTTT.